This T cell receptor beta chain was sequenced for a study of blood T cells in healthy people across ages. Germline-derived CDR1 and CDR2 are MNHNY and SVGAGI (reference sequence). Trimming removed 7 bases at V and 7 bases at J, with 14 bases between. This CDR3 region has 13 residues. With regard to this clonotype: Its specificity is not known.

At least 7 million PBMCs were isolated per sample. Study observations and caveats: Among long-lived donors, naive CD4+ cells were more numerous and diversity higher than in aged donors.

Together with a sample-barcoded 5' primer, a J-beta primer mix was included in a second PCR lasting about 7 to 12 cycles. Each cDNA molecule received a tag from a template-switch adaptor that had 12 random nucleotides. TCRdb processed the 5' RACE reads anew with MiXCR; each CDR3 protein has one entry. The profile shows 2 million or so distinct CDR3 sequences, just under 50% of them singletons. This TCR derives from a woman aged 35 to 49 in good health. This rearrangement joins TRBV6-6 to TRBJ2-1, with D hard to call. Sequencing used blood. CDR3 amino acids: CASKTNLWNEQFF. In DNA, the CDR3 is TGTGCCAGCAAAACAAACCTCTGGAATGAGCAGTTCTTC.